The next 13 T cell receptor beta chains were all read from a single sample in a study of Graves' ophthalmopathy and Graves' hyperthyroidism. From RNA, the CDR3 regions of TCR beta chains were amplified and sequenced. Investigators did first-round RT-PCR with HTBI primers, then second-round multiplex PCR. TCRdb fed the multiplex PCR reads into MiXCR, producing one record per CDR3 protein. The repertoire includes 210,000 or so distinct CDR3 sequences, under 30% of them detected once, and about 8.2% sits in the top ten. The sequencing sample was made of peripheral blood. The receptors derive from a man aged 50 to 60 with Graves' ophthalmopathy.

This clonotype was recorded at least ten times. A much larger clone sits a single nucleotide away, making a read error possible. Given the absence of the conserved phenylalanine or tryptophan at the CDR3 end, a read error is likely. The CDR3 region is CASSSGSREQYS. In nucleotides, the CDR3 is TGTGCCAGCAGTTCGGGATCGCGGGAGCAGTACTCC. V gene TRBV12-3 or TRBV12-4 combines with J gene TRBJ2-7, with TRBD2 as a possible D gene (5 bases). The V end lost 4 bases, the J end lost 7 bases, and 11 bases lay between the germline ends. The CDR3 loop spans 12 amino acids.

At least ten counts were recorded for this clonotype. V gene TRBV12-3 or TRBV12-4 combines with J gene TRBJ2-3; tentative D call: TRBD1 (6 bases). The V end was cut by 4 bases, the J end by 6 bases, with 17 bases between. The CDR3 is 15 residues long. The CDR3 spells CASSSRGGAVDTQYF. In DNA, the CDR3 is TGTGCCAGCAGTTCACGAGGGGGAGCGGTGGATACGCAGTATTTT.

The CDR3 nucleotides read TGTGCCAGCAGCCAAGCTAGCGGAAAAGAGACCCAGTACTTC. Protein product: CASSQASGKETQYF. The chain joins TRBV14 to TRBJ2-5; 7 bases line up with TRBD2. Germline V lookup: CDR1 SGHDN, CDR2 FVKESK. The junction had 2 bases not matched to a gene; V was cut back by 1 base and J by 3 bases. The CDR3 is 14 residues long. Full variable domain (remainder filled in from reference TRBV14 and TRBJ2-5): EAGVTQFPSHSVIEKGQTVTLRCDPISGHDNLYWYRRVMGKEIKFLLHFVKESKQDESGMPNNRFLAERTGGTYSTLKVQPAELEDSGVYFCASSQASGKETQYFGPGTRLLVL.

The CDR3 nucleotides are TGTGCCAGCAGCTTCGGTACAGGGGCCAATCAGCCCCAGCATTTT. Residues: CASSFGTGANQPQHF. This rearrangement joins TRBV5-6 to TRBJ1-5, with TRBD1 identical over 7 bases. After removal of 2 bases from V and 3 bases from J, the junction contained 5 bases not matched to a gene. CDR1 and CDR2 from the germline V gene are SGHDT and YYEEEE. The CDR3 length is 15 residues.

This chain links TRBV20-1 with TRBJ2-5; 8 nucleotides match TRBD2. Germline V lookup: CDR1 DFQATT, CDR2 SNEGSKA (reference sequence). The CDR3 length is 17 residues. V lost 0 bases to trimming and J lost 5 bases; unmatched junction nucleotides: 14. CDR3: CSARDPGLAGTWETQYF. The CDR3 DNA follows: TGCAGTGCTAGAGACCCCGGACTAGCCGGTACCTGGGAGACCCAGTACTTC.

This clonotype was found many times. V is TRBV28 and J is TRBJ2-5, with D tentatively TRBD1 (6 bases). V lost 5 bases and J lost 5, with 9 bases in between. CDR1 and CDR2 (germline): MDHEN, SYDVKM. The CDR3 is made up of 12 amino acids. The CDR3 here is CASSAQGETQYF. CDR3 bases: TGTGCCAGCAGTGCCCAGGGGGAGACCCAGTACTTC. Filled out from reference TRBV28 and TRBJ2-5, the complete variable domain reads DVKVTQSSRYLVKRTGEKVFLECVQDMDHENMFWYRQDPGLGLRLIYFSYDVKMKEKGDIPEGYSVSREKKERFSLILESASTNQTSMYLCASSAQGETQYFGPGTRLLVL.

This clonotype appeared many times. The chain combines TRBV11-2 with TRBJ2-5; 15 nucleotides match TRBD2. This CDR3 has 17 amino acids. Germline loops: CDR1 SGHAT, CDR2 FQNNGV. V lost 5 bases, J lost 6 bases, and 10 bases stayed unmatched. The CDR3: CASSPRRTSGRVQTQYF. DNA of the CDR3: TGTGCCAGCAGCCCCCGGCGGACTAGCGGGAGGGTTCAGACCCAGTACTTC.

This clonotype was counted only a few times. This chain links TRBV11-2 with TRBJ1-5, with 8 bases fitting TRBD1. This CDR3 is 19 amino acids long. With V trimmed by 0 bases and J by 1 base, 11 bases remained unmatched. Germline CDR1 reads SGHAT; CDR2 reads FQNNGV. CDR3 amino acids: CASSLDPTGEALSNQPQHF. DNA of the CDR3: TGTGCCAGCAGCTTAGATCCGACAGGGGAGGCGCTGAGCAATCAGCCCCAGCATTTT.

The sample holds many counts of this clonotype. The genes are TRBV9 and TRBJ2-2; TRBD2 agrees at 11 bases. This CDR3 spans 17 amino acids. Per germline, CDR1 SGDLS and CDR2 YYNGEE. V lost 1 base and J lost 4; bases outside the gene matches: 6. The CDR3, as DNA: TGTGCCAGCAGCGTATCCCGGACTAGCGGGTTCACCGGGGAGCTGTTTTTT. As protein: CASSVSRTSGFTGELFF.

The genes are TRBV6-1 and TRBJ2-7; a weak D match, TRBD1 (5 bases). This CDR3 spans 13 amino acids. The V end lost 1 base, the J end lost 3 bases, and 7 bases lay between the germline ends. CDR1 and CDR2 from the germline V gene are MNHNS and SASEGT. The CDR3 DNA reads TGTGCCAGCAGTGAAGACAGGCGCTACGAGCAGTACTTC. Translation gives CASSEDRRYEQYF.

The chain has TRBV6-1 and TRBJ1-3; possible D gene TRBD1, 5 bases. Trimming left V 5 bases short and J 0 bases short, with 11 bases between. There are 15 residues in the CDR3. Germline values: CDR1 MNHNS, CDR2 SASEGT. The chain's CDR3 is CASSPTDSSGNTIYF. The DNA for the CDR3 is TGTGCCAGCAGTCCAACCGACAGCTCTGGAAACACCATATATTTT.

This clonotype was recorded at least ten times. This chain connects TRBV15 to TRBJ2-5; possible D gene TRBD1, 7 bases. Trimming pared 1 base from V and 5 bases from J, leaving 8 bases between. The CDR3 is 13 residues long. Germline V gene lookup returns CDR1 LNHNV and CDR2 YYDKDF (reference sequence). The CDR3 sequence: CATSRAGGETQYF. In nucleotides, the CDR3 is TGTGCCACCAGCAGAGCAGGGGGGGAGACCCAGTACTTC.

In this sample, this clonotype turned up once. V and J are TRBV12-3 or TRBV12-4 and TRBJ2-7; D is undetermined. The CDR3 totals 10 residues. V lost 5 bases to trimming and J lost 6 bases, with 5 bases between them. The DNA of the CDR3 is TGTGCCAGCAGTGAACGCGAGCAGTACTTC. Translation gives CASSEREQYF.